The present TCR beta chain was sequenced within a study of blood T cell repertoires in COVID-19. The data were produced by immunoSEQ multiplex PCR, yet TCRdb's version contains in-frame clones alone and is incomplete. The sample includes around 40,000 clones, around 96% seen only once; the top ten take over 4%. Trimming took 5 bases from V and 4 from J; bases not matched to a gene: 4. Germline CDR1 and CDR2: SQVTM and ANQGSEA. The CDR3 is 13 amino acids. The sequence came from a human donor with active COVID-19. The donor label of this sample is uncertain. Sequenced: peripheral blood. The chain combines TRBV29-1 with TRBJ2-2; the match to TRBD1 covers 7 bases. The CDR3 sequence is CSVSGQLTGELFF. The CDR3 DNA reads TGCAGCGTTTCGGGACAGCTCACCGGGGAGCTGTTTTTT.